The subject of this entry is one TCR beta chain. This receptor's antigen is unknown. Qualities for individual bases were not recorded, and no much larger clone is one base off. This record belongs to a study of Ad26.COV2.S vaccination and SARS-CoV-2 variants (dated by TCRdb to the early 2020s). Regarding the study in general: Donors in the vaccine arm were drawn from COV1001, a phase I-IIa trial of Ad26.COV2.S in healthy adults that was multicentre, randomized, double-blind and placebo-controlled. Ad26.COV2.S was administered intramuscularly at a dose of 5x10^10 or 1x10^11 viral particles, either as one shot or as two shots given 56 days apart. Participants in the trial were split at random into five groups of five each, receiving low-dose or high-dose Ad26.COV2.S once or twice, or else placebo on both occasions. Blinding of investigators to trial group allocation was maintained during experiments and outcome assessment. The specificity and breadth of SARS-CoV-2-reactive T cell receptors after Ad26.COV2.S vaccination were assessed by TCRbeta repertoire sequencing. The TCR-sequenced set comprised around 30 samples: approximately 20 Ad26.COV2.S vaccine recipients, 5 placebo recipients and 8 SARS-CoV-2 convalescent individuals. Study-level results and caveats: It was noted by the authors that total T cell responses may have been underestimated by the TCR breadth and depth analyses. Vaccine and placebo recipients had similar non-spike TCR breadth, a finding consistent with the vaccine containing only spike. Ad26.COV2.S recipients had higher spike-specific TCR breadth than placebo recipients (P = 0.0014). The study lacked the statistical power to compare responses across vaccine doses or regimens. After vaccination, spike-specific CD8+ and CD4+ T cell responses were reported to show substantial breadth.

TCRbeta CDR3 regions were sequenced with the immunoSEQ Assay. After extraction, genomic DNA underwent amplification by bias-controlled multiplex PCR, followed by high-throughput sequencing. On the study's bioinformatics: To quantify the absolute abundance of each unique TCRbeta CDR3 region, sequences were collapsed and filtered. T cell fraction was estimated by normalization of TCRbeta template counts to usable DNA, with usable DNA being measured through amplification of reference genes present in all nucleated cells. Repertoire TCRs were annotated as SARS-CoV-2-specific by exact matching of V gene, CDR3 amino acid sequence and J gene to a known reactive TCR set. The reference SARS-CoV-2 TCR set came from MIRA and was filtered for enrichment in COVID-19-positive ImmuneCODE repertoires, removing public or cross-reactive TCRs. Based on the MIRA antigens, annotated TCRs were further analysed at the level of specific ORF or position within ORF. Breadth was defined as annotated unique rearrangements over total unique productive rearrangements; depth was the summed frequency of those rearrangements. Two-sided Wilcoxon rank-sum tests were applied when comparing TCR breadth between groups. Sourced from immuneACCESS, this table was stored by TCRdb with only in-frame sequences that have V and J called. A share of the clones is absent; for the studies checked, an unresolved V gene accounts for under half, and the remainder has no known explanation. V and J calls and clone size follow that table, whereas D and trimming were derived from the DNA. The sample has 300,000 to 400,000 clones on record, around 89% of them singletons. The ten largest clones represent under 6% of the sample.

The CDR3 runs 13 amino acids, cysteine and phenylalanine included. Only the CDR3 portion is preserved as DNA: 39 bases, with reading frame beginning at the first base. Based on the germline V gene, the CDR1 and CDR2 sequences are MNHEY and SVGAGI. Between the V and J ends, shortened by 2 bases and 6 bases respectively, the junction contains 9 bases. This sample's treatment or condition label indicates: around 19 received Ad26.COV2.S at low or high dose, single or two shots; several received placebo; per-sample allocation not given. Repertoires of vaccine and placebo recipients were sequenced from samples collected on day 63 after the first injection. In Cohort 1b, about 25 adults aged 18-55 years were enrolled at a single site in Boston, USA, between 29 July and 7 August 2020. Ad26.COV2.S consisted of a replication-incompetent adenovirus type 26 vector by which a prefusion-stabilized SARS-CoV-2 spike protein from the original Wuhan strain was expressed.

The receptor chain draws on TRBV6-5 and TRBJ2-3; TRBD2 could be the D gene, as 6 bases match. The receptor's source is a person aged 18-60 years who received the Ad26.COV2.S COVID-19 vaccine or a placebo. Sequenced material: peripheral blood, taken in a trial of Ad26.COV2.S vaccine versus placebo. The CDR3 here reads CASSYGRGDTQYF. The DNA reads TGTGCCAGCAGTTACGGCCGGGGGGATACGCAGTATTTT.